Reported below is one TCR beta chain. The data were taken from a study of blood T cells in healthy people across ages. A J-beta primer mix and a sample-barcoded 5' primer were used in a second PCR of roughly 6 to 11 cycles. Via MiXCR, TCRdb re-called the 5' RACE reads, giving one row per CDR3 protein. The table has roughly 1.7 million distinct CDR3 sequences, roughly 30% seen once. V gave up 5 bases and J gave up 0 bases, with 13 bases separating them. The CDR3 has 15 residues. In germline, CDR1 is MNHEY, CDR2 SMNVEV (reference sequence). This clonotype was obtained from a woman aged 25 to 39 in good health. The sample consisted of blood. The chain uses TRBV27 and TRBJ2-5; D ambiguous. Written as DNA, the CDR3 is TGTGCCAGCAGTCCCCTGACTGGCAACCAAGAGACCCAGTACTTC. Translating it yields CASSPLTGNQETQYF.